This T cell receptor beta chain was documented in a study of response to subunit inactivated influenza vaccine. Study outcomes and limitations: Few new T cells, the authors suggested, are recruited by each seasonal influenza vaccination.

TCRdb itself ran the RT-PCR reads through MiXCR, one entry per CDR3 protein. The sample has 550,000 to 600,000 distinct CDR3 sequences; 10% to 15% are singletons. This CDR3 has 13 amino acids. Germline assignment: CDR1 SGHRS and CDR2 YFSETQ. Trimming took 0 bases from V and 6 from J, leaving 6 bases between them. Only a few counts were recorded for this clonotype. The antigen is not known. The clonotype comes from a man aged 50-60 years who received an inactivated influenza vaccine. This chain joins TRBV5-1 and TRBJ2-2, with D possibly TRBD2 on 5 matching bases. The sequenced sample was PBMCs from blood, obtained on the day of vaccination. This chain's CDR3 is CASSLVLAGELFF. The DNA for the CDR3 is TGCGCCAGCAGCTTGGTACTAGCCGGGGAGCTGTTTTTT.